These 14 T cell receptor beta chains originate from one sample sequenced in a study of T cell changes during pregnancy in multiple sclerosis. Method: immunoSEQ multiplex PCR; TCRdb's copy keeps in-frame clones and lacks some. The repertoire includes approximately 88,000 clones, 90% to 95% of them detected once, and around 0.84% sits in the top ten. The sample here was peripheral blood, taken in the third trimester of pregnancy. The receptors come from a female donor with multiple sclerosis, enrolled in a pregnancy study.

The V call is TRBV25-1, the J call TRBJ2-2; unclear D gene. This CDR3 contains 12 residues. Germline CDR1 is MGHDK and CDR2 is SYGVNS. The V and J ends lost 3 bases and 5 bases respectively, with 4 bases between them. The CDR3 DNA follows: TGTGCCAGCAGTGAGTTAACCGGGGAGCTGTTTTTT. This sequence encodes CASSELTGELFF.

This chain joins TRBV5-1 and TRBJ1-2, with 8 positions matching TRBD1. The V gene end was trimmed by 5 bases and the J gene end by 4 bases; junction bases not matched to a gene: 4. CDR3 size: 13 residues. Germline V gene data show CDR1 as SGHRS and CDR2 as YFSETQ. CDR3 DNA sequence: TGCGCCAGCAGTTTCGACAGGGGCTATGGCTACACCTTC. Its protein is CASSFDRGYGYTF.

This clone has a single count. This chain connects TRBV10-3 to TRBJ2-3, with 12 nucleotides matching TRBD2. Germline V CDR1 and CDR2: ENHRY, SYGVKD. V shed 4 bases and J 1 base; nucleotides not matched to a gene: 6. This CDR3 is 17 amino acids long. CDR3 sequence (DNA): TGTGCCATCAGTGGTTCTAGCGGGAGGGCCCGCACAGATACGCAGTATTTT. Translating gives CAISGSSGRARTDTQYF.

This clone was seen only once. This chain links TRBV27 with TRBJ1-1, with 7 bases that match TRBD1. The CDR3 consists of 15 residues. The V and J ends lost 6 bases and 2 bases, in that order; junction bases with no gene match: 9. Germline values: CDR1 MNHEY, CDR2 SMNVEV (reference sequence). The CDR3 coding sequence is TGTGCCAGCAGAATCACAGGGGTGGTAAACACTGAAGCTTTCTTT. Encoded protein: CASRITGVVNTEAFF.

The chain uses TRBV27 and TRBJ2-7, with TRBD1 matching over 7 bases. The CDR3 covers 13 residues. Per the germline V gene, CDR1 is MNHEY and CDR2 is SMNVEV (reference sequence). Trimming cost V 6 bases and J 1 base; bases outside gene matches: 3. The CDR3 loop is CASSPTGSYEQYF. For the CDR3, the DNA is TGTGCCAGCAGCCCGACAGGGTCCTACGAGCAGTACTTC.

This chain's CDR3 is CASSPGSGTEAFF. In DNA, the CDR3 is TGTGCCAGCAGTCCGGGTTCGGGCACTGAAGCTTTCTTT. The gene calls are TRBV5-6 and TRBJ1-1, with no clear D. This CDR3 comprises 13 residues. The V gene lost 5 bases and the J gene lost 4 bases, with 12 bases spanning the gap. Looked up from germline, CDR1 is SGHDT and CDR2 is YYEEEE. The variable domain in full, with the rest retrieved from reference TRBV5-6 and TRBJ1-1, is DAGVTQSPTHLIKTRGQQVTLRCSPKSGHDTVSWYQQALGQGPQFIFQYYEEEERQRGNFPDRFSGHQFPNYSSELNVNALLLGDSALYLCASSPGSGTEAFFGQGTRLTVV.

In its sample, this clone was seen once. The chain joins TRBV4-2 to TRBJ1-4; possible D gene TRBD1, 6 bases. CDR1 is LGHNA, CDR2 YNFKEQ, per germline. Trimming removed 1 base at V and 0 bases at J, with 9 bases between. This CDR3 has 16 residues. CDR3: CASSQAQGATNEKLFF. The CDR3 DNA reads as TGTGCCAGCAGCCAAGCACAGGGAGCAACTAATGAAAAACTGTTTTTT.

The chain uses TRBV30 and TRBJ2-3; TRBD1 might be the D (6 bases). CDR1 GTSNPN and CDR2 SVGIG come from the germline V gene (reference sequence). The V end was cut by 7 bases, the J end by 2 bases, with 13 bases between. The CDR3 consists of 13 residues. The CDR3 nucleotides read TGTGCCTCGACTGGACAGTTCACAGATACGCAGTATTTT. Translating gives CASTGQFTDTQYF.

The V call is TRBV4-1, the J call TRBJ2-7; 11 bases fit TRBD2. With 0 bases clipped from V and 4 bases from J, the junction kept 14 bases outside the gene matches. This CDR3 comprises 19 residues. Germline lookup yields CDR1 MGHRA and CDR2 YSYEKL. CDR3 protein: CASSQEGQGLTSGSYEQYF. In DNA form, the CDR3 reads TGCGCCAGCAGCCAAGAGGGCCAAGGGCTCACTAGCGGGAGTTACGAGCAGTACTTC.

This clone was counted a single time. This chain connects TRBV6-1 to TRBJ2-3; D is perhaps TRBD1 (6 bases). Trimming took off 7 bases at V and 4 bases at J, with 18 bases between the two ends. From germline, CDR1 is MNHNS and CDR2 SASEGT. The CDR3 consists of 15 residues. DNA for the CDR3: TGTGCCAGCAACAAAGGTGGGGGCTCAGCAGATACGCAGTATTTT. This gives the protein CASNKGGGSADTQYF.

The chain joins TRBV5-4 to TRBJ2-1, with 13 positions matching TRBD2. The length of the CDR3 is 18 residues. Germline V lookup: CDR1 SGHNT, CDR2 YYREEE (reference sequence). J lost 7 bases, V lost 3 bases, and 13 bases had no gene match. CDR3 DNA: TGTGCCAGCAGCTCTCCTACTAGCGGGAGGGCCAAGGGAAATGAGCAGTTCTTC. Translation gives CASSSPTSGRAKGNEQFF. The entire variable domain, with the rest obtained from reference TRBV5-4 and TRBJ2-1, is as follows: ETGVTQSPTHLIKTRGQQVTLRCSSQSGHNTVSWYQQALGQGPQFIFQYYREEENGRGNFPPRFSGLQFPNYSSELNVNALELDDSALYLCASSSPTSGRAKGNEQFFGPGTRLTVL.

The chain has TRBV9 and TRBJ1-3, with D uncertain. The CDR3 runs to 14 residues. V lost 1 base and J 2 bases, leaving 7 bases between the germline ends. Germline CDR1 and CDR2: SGDLS and YYNGEE. The CDR3 here is CASSVTRAGNTIYF. The CDR3 coding sequence is TGTGCCAGCAGCGTAACGAGGGCTGGAAACACCATATATTTT.

The chain employs TRBV29-1 and TRBJ1-1; D gene ambiguous. The CDR3 is made up of 15 amino acids. The V end lost 5 bases, the J end lost 0 bases, and 16 bases lay between the germline ends. Per the germline V gene, CDR1 is SQVTM and CDR2 is ANQGSEA. This CDR3 is CSVTDGRSLNTEAFF. CDR3 sequence (DNA): TGCAGCGTTACTGACGGGAGATCTTTGAACACTGAAGCTTTCTTT.

J is TRBJ2-7 and V is TRBV9, with TRBD1 identical over 8 bases. The CDR3 covers 15 residues. Germline trimming cut 4 bases from V and 0 bases from J; bases unmatched to any gene: 6. CDR1 is SGDLS, CDR2 YYNGEE, per germline. The CDR3 sequence is CASSPQTGASYEQYF. CDR3 bases: TGTGCCAGCAGCCCTCAGACAGGGGCCTCCTACGAGCAGTACTTC.